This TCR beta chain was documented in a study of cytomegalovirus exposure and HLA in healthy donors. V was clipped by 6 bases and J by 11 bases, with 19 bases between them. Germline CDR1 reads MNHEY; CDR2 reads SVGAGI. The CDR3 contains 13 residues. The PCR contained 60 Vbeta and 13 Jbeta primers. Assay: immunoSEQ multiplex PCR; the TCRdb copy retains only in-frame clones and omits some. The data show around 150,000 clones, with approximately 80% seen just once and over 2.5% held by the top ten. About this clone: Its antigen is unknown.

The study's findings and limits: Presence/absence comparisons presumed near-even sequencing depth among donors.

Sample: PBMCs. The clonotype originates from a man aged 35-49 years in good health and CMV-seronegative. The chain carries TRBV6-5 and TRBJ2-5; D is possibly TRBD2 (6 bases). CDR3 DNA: TGTGCCAGCAGACCCTACCTCTCGGGGGAGCAGTACTTC. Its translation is CASRPYLSGEQYF.